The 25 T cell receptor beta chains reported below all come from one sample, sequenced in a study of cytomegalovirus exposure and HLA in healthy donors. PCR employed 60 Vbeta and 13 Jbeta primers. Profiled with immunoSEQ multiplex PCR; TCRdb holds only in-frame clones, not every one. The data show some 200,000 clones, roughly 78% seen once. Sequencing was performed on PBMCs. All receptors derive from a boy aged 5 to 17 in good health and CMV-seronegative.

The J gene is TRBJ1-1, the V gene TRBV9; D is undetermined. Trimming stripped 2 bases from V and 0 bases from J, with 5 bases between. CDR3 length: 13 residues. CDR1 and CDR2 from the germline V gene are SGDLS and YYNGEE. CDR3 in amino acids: CASSVLMNTEAFF. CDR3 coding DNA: TGTGCCAGCAGCGTTCTAATGAACACTGAAGCTTTCTTT.

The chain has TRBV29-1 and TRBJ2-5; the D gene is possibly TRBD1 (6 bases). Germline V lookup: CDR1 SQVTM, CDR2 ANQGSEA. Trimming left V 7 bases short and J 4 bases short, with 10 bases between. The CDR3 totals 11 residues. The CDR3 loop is CSAQGLETQYF. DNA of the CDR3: TGCAGCGCCCAGGGGCTAGAGACCCAGTACTTC.

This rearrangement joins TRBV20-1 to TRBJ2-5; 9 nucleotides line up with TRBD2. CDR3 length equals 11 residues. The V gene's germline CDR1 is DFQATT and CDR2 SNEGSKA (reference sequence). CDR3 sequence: CSALAGETQYF. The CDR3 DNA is TGCAGCGCACTAGCGGGAGAGACCCAGTACTTC.

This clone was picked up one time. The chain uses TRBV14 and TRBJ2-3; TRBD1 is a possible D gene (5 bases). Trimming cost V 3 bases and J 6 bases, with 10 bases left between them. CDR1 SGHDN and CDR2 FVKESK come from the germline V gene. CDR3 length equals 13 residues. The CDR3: CASSHRAWDTQYF. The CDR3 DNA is TGTGCCAGCAGCCACAGGGCCTGGGATACGCAGTATTTT.

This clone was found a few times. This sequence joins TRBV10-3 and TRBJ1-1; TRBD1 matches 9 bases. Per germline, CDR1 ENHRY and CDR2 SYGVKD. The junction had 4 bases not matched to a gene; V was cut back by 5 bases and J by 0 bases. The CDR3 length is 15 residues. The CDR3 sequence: CAISHGTGMNTEAFF. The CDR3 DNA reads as TGTGCCATCAGTCACGGGACAGGGATGAACACTGAAGCTTTCTTT.

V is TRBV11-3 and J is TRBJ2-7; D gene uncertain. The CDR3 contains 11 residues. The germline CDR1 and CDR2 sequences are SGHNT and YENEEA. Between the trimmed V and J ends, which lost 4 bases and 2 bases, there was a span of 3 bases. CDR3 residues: CASSSAYEQYF. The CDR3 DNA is TGTGCCAGCAGCTCCGCCTACGAGCAGTACTTC.

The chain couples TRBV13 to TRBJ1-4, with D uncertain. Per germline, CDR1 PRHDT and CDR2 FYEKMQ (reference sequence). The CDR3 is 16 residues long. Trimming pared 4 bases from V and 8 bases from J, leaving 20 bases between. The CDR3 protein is CASSSSLAGREEKLFF. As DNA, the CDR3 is TGTGCCAGCAGCTCGTCTCTCGCAGGCAGAGAAGAAAAACTGTTTTTT.

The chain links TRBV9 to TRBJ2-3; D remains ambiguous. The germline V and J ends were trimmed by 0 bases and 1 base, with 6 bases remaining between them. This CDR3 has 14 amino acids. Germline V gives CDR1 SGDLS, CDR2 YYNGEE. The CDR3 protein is CASSVGRGTDTQYF. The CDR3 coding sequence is TGTGCCAGCAGCGTAGGCCGGGGCACAGATACGCAGTATTTT.

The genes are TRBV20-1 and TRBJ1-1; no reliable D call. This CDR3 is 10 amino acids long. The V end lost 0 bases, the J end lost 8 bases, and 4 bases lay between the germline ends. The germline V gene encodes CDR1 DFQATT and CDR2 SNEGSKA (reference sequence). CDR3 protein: CSARDLEAFF. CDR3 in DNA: TGCAGTGCTAGAGATTTAGAAGCTTTCTTT.

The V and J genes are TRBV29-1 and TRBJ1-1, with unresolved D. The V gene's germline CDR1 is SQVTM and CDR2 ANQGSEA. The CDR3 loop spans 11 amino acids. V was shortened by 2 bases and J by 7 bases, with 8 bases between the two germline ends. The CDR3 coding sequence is TGCAGCGTTGAACCGGGGAGTGAAGCTTTCTTT. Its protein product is CSVEPGSEAFF.

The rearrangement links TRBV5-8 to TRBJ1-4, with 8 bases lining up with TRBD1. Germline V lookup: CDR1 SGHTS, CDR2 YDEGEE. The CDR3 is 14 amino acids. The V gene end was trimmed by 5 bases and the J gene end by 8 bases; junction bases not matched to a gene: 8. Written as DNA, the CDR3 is TGTGCCAGCAGGACGGGACAGGTCGGCGAAAAACTGTTTTTT. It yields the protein CASRTGQVGEKLFF.

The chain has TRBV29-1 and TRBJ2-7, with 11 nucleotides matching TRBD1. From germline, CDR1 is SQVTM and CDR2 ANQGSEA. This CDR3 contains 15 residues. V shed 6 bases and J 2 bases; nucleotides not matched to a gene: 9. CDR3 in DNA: TGCAGCGTCAAGGGACAGGGGGGTACCGCCTACGAGCAGTACTTC. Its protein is CSVKGQGGTAYEQYF.

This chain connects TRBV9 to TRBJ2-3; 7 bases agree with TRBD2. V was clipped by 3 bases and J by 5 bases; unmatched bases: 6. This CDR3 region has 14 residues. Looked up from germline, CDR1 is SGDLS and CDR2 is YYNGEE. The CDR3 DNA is TGTGCCAGCAGCGCACGTTCTAGCGGAGATACGCAGTATTTT. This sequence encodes CASSARSSGDTQYF.

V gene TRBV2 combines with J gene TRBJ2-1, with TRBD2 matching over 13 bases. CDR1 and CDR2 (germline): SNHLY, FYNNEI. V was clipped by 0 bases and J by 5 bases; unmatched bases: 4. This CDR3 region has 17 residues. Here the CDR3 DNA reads TGTGCCAGCAGTGAAGCTCGGACTAGCGGGAGAAACAATGAGCAGTTCTTC. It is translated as CASSEARTSGRNNEQFF.

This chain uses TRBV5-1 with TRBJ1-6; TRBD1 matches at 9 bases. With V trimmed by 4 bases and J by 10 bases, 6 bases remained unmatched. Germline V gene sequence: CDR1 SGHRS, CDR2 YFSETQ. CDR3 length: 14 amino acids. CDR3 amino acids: CASSIGQGNSPLHF. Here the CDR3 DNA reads TGCGCCAGCAGCATCGGACAGGGGAACTCACCCCTCCACTTT.

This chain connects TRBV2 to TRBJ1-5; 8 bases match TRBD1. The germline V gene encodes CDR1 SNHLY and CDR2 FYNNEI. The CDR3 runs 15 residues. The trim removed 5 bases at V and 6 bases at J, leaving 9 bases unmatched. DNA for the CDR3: TGTGCCAGCAGTAAGGACAGGGCAGGGCGTCAGCCCCAGCATTTT. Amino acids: CASSKDRAGRQPQHF.

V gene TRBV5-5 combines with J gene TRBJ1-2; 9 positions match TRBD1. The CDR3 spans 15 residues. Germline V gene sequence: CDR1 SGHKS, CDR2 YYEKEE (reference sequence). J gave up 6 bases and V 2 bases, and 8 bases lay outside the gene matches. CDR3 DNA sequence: TGTGCCAGCAGCTTTGGGACAGGGAGAAATAATGGCTACACCTTC. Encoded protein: CASSFGTGRNNGYTF. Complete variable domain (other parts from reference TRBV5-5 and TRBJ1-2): DAGVTQSPTHLIKTRGQQVTLRCSPISGHKSVSWYQQVLGQGPQFIFQYYEKEERGRGNFPDRFSARQFPNYSSELNVNALLLGDSALYLCASSFGTGRNNGYTFGSGTRLTVV.

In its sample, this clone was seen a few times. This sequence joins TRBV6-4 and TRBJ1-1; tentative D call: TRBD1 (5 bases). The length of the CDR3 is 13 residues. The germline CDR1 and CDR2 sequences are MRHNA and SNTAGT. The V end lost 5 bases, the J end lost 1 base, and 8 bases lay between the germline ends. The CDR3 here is CASSLGQNTEAFF. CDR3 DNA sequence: TGTGCCAGCAGTCTAGGACAGAACACTGAAGCTTTCTTT.

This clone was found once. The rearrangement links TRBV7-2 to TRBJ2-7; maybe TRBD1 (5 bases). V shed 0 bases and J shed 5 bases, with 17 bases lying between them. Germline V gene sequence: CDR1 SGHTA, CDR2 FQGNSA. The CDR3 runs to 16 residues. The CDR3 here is CASSLASGQGHNEQYF. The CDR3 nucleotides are TGTGCCAGCAGCTTAGCGTCTGGGCAGGGCCATAACGAGCAGTACTTC.

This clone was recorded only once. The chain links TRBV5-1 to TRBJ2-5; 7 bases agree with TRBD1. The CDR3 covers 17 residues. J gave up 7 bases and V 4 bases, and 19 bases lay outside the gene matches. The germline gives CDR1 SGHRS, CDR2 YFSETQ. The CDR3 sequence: CASSPEESTGPKGTQYF. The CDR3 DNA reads TGCGCCAGCAGCCCGGAGGAATCGACAGGGCCGAAGGGGACCCAGTACTTC. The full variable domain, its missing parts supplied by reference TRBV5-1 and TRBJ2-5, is KAGVTQTPRYLIKTRGQQVTLSCSPISGHRSVSWYQQTPGQGLQFLFEYFSETQRNKGNFPGRFSGRQFSNSRSEMNVSTLELGDSALYLCASSPEESTGPKGTQYFGPGTRLLVL.

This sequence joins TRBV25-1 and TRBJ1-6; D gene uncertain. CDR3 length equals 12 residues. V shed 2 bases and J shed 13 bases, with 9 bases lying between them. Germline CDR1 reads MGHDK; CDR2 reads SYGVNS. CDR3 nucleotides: TGTGCCAGCAGTGAACCCCGGAGGCCCCTCCACTTT. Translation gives CASSEPRRPLHF.

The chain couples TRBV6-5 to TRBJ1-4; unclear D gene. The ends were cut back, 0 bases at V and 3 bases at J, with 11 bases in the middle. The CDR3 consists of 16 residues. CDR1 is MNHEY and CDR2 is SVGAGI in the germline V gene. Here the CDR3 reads CASSYSKAQSNEKLFF. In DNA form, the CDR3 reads TGTGCCAGCAGTTACTCGAAGGCACAGTCTAATGAAAAACTGTTTTTT.

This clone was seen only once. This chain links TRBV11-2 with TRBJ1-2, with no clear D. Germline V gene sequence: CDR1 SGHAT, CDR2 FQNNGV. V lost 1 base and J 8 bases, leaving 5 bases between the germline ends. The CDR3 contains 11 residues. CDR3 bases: TGTGCCAGCAGCTTAGGGCACGGCTACACCTTC. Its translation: CASSLGHGYTF.

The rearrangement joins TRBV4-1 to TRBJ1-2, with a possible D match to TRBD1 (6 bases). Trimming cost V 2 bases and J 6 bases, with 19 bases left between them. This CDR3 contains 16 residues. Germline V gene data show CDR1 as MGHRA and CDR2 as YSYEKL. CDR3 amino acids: CASSQLLRQGKDGYTF. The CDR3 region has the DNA TGCGCCAGCAGCCAACTTTTGCGGCAGGGGAAGGATGGCTACACCTTC.

The CDR3 DNA reads TGTGCCAGCAGTGCAGATGTGTTGCCTAACTATGGCTACACCTTC. Translating it yields CASSADVLPNYGYTF. The chain joins TRBV2 to TRBJ1-2; D is unresolved. This CDR3 has 15 amino acids. Germline CDR1 is SNHLY and CDR2 is FYNNEI. V was cut by 4 bases and J by 0 bases, with 12 bases left in between.